Listed here are 14 T cell receptor beta chains from one sample, sequenced in a study of T-cell reconstitution after alpha-beta-depleted transplantation in children. Library preparation (for TCRbeta) was performed with unique molecular identifiers. Via MiXCR, TCRdb re-called the PCR reads, giving one row per CDR3 protein. The repertoire holds more than 250,000 distinct CDR3 sequences, about 10% seen once, with roughly a tenth in the top ten. Here the sequenced sample was PBMCs from the stem cell graft donor, taken from the stem cell graft. These TCRs come from a human donor who donated a stem cell graft to a child with SCID.

CDR3 DNA: TGCGCCAGCAGCCCTCCGACAGGGGCAAATGAGCAGTTCTTC. This gives the protein CASSPPTGANEQFF. The V call is TRBV5-1, the J call TRBJ2-1, with 8 nucleotides matching TRBD1. CDR3 length: 14 amino acids. The germline V gene has CDR1 SGHRS and CDR2 YFSETQ. Trimming took 4 bases from V and 7 from J; bases not matched to a gene: 7.

Many counts were recorded for this clonotype. The J gene is TRBJ2-3, the V gene TRBV7-9; D might be TRBD2 (6 bases). This CDR3 is built from 16 residues. The V gene's germline CDR1 is SEHNR and CDR2 FQNEAQ (reference sequence). V lost 2 bases and J lost 1, with 13 bases in between. CDR3 DNA sequence: TGTGCCAGCAGCTTATTTGGAGGGCGTGGCACAGATACGCAGTATTTT. Its protein product is CASSLFGGRGTDTQYF.

This clonotype was recorded many times. The gene calls are TRBV9 and TRBJ2-2; D might be TRBD1 (5 bases). The germline V gene has CDR1 SGDLS and CDR2 YYNGEE. V shed 4 bases and J shed 4 bases, with 11 bases lying between them. CDR3 size: 14 residues. This chain's CDR3 is CASSTRQSTGELFF. CDR3 DNA: TGTGCCAGCAGCACCCGACAGAGCACCGGGGAGCTGTTTTTT.

This clonotype appeared a few times. This chain connects TRBV18 to TRBJ1-4; no clear D gene. Germline-derived CDR1 and CDR2 are KGHSH and LQKENI. This CDR3 is built from 15 residues. Trimming left V 2 bases short and J 8 bases short, with 15 bases between. CDR3 loop: CASSPASALREKLFF. CDR3 DNA: TGTGCCAGCTCACCAGCATCGGCTCTGAGGGAAAAACTGTTTTTT.

This clonotype was detected ten times or more. CDR3 sequence: CASSQGAGASPLHF. The CDR3 coding sequence is TGCGCCAGCAGCCAGGGGGCAGGCGCATCACCCCTCCACTTT. V is TRBV4-1 and J is TRBJ1-6; D is perhaps TRBD1 (6 bases). The CDR3 extends over 14 amino acids. CDR1 is MGHRA, CDR2 YSYEKL, per germline. Trimming took 3 bases from V and 10 from J, leaving 13 bases between them.

This clonotype came up once. This sequence may be a read error, since a much larger clone differs from it by one base. The CDR3 here is CASSDQVNSPLQF. DNA of the CDR3: TGTGCCAGCAGTGACCAGGTTAATTCACCCCTCCAATTT. This chain links TRBV12-3 or TRBV12-4 with TRBJ1-6, with D hard to call. The CDR3 loop spans 13 amino acids.

This clonotype has at least ten counts. The V gene is TRBV29-1, the J gene TRBJ2-1; D remains unclear. Germline lookup yields CDR1 SQVTM and CDR2 ANQGSEA. V shed 8 bases and J shed 5 bases, with 28 bases lying between them. The CDR3 contains 17 residues. The CDR3 loop reads CSTWHPSKGKFNNEQFF. CDR3 DNA sequence: TGCAGCACTTGGCATCCGAGTAAGGGAAAGTTTAACAATGAGCAGTTCTTC.

This chain joins TRBV20-1 and TRBJ2-3; D is ambiguous. The V gene's germline CDR1 is DFQATT and CDR2 SNEGSKA (reference sequence). The CDR3 is 11 amino acids. Deletions cut 7 bases from V and 8 bases from J, with 13 bases between. The CDR3 loop is CSVEVVGTQYF. The CDR3 nucleotides read TGCAGTGTTGAGGTCGTTGGTACGCAGTATTTT.

The genes are TRBV5-1 and TRBJ2-7, with D uncertain. The germline V and J ends were trimmed by 0 bases and 7 bases, with 5 bases remaining between them. From germline, CDR1 is SGHRS and CDR2 YFSETQ. This CDR3 has 11 residues. CDR3 residues: CASSLEGEQYF. The CDR3 region has the DNA TGCGCCAGCAGCTTGGAGGGAGAGCAGTACTTC.

The rearrangement joins TRBV7-2 to TRBJ2-7; 10 bases agree with TRBD2. Germline loops: CDR1 SGHTA, CDR2 FQGNSA. J gave up 3 bases and V 5 bases, and 10 bases lay outside the gene matches. The CDR3 is 16 residues long. The CDR3 here is CASSPRTSGFHYEQYF. Here the CDR3 DNA reads TGTGCCAGCAGCCCCAGGACTAGCGGTTTTCACTACGAGCAGTACTTC.

Remarks on this clonotype: A much larger clonotype is one base distant, so this may be a read error. The chain carries TRBV3-1 and TRBJ2-1, with 9 bases matching TRBD2. The CDR3 consists of 16 residues. The ends lost 1 base at V and 8 bases at J; junction bases unmatched: 9. From germline, CDR1 is LGHDT and CDR2 YNNKEL (reference sequence). The CDR3 DNA reads TGTGCCAGCAGCCAAGGACTAGCGGCGGGGAGAGATGAGCAGTTCTTC. Translated, it gives CASSQGLAAGRDEQFF.

The chain has TRBV5-1 and TRBJ1-1; TRBD1 matches at 7 bases. The CDR3 runs to 18 residues. CDR1 SGHRS and CDR2 YFSETQ come from the germline V gene. V trimming: 0 bases; J trimming: 7 bases; junction bases outside the gene matches: 18. CDR3 sequence reads: CASSLASRQGSFGGEAFF. CDR3 coding DNA: TGCGCCAGCAGCTTGGCCAGCCGACAGGGTAGTTTTGGGGGTGAAGCTTTCTTT. The full variable domain, with the rest looked up from reference TRBV5-1 and TRBJ1-1, is KAGVTQTPRYLIKTRGQQVTLSCSPISGHRSVSWYQQTPGQGLQFLFEYFSETQRNKGNFPGRFSGRQFSNSRSEMNVSTLELGDSALYLCASSLASRQGSFGGEAFFGQGTRLTVV.

The table lists this clonotype with a few counts. V is TRBV11-2 and J is TRBJ2-1; 7 bases line up with TRBD1. This CDR3 comprises 15 residues. V dropped 2 bases and J dropped 6; count of bases not matched to a gene: 7. Germline V gene sequence: CDR1 SGHAT, CDR2 FQNNGV. Written as DNA, the CDR3 is TGTGCCAGCAGCTTAATGAGACAGGGTATCAATGAGCAGTTCTTC. Translating it yields CASSLMRQGINEQFF.

The V gene is TRBV29-1, the J gene TRBJ2-1, with D unresolved. Germline CDR1 SQVTM, CDR2 ANQGSEA. The CDR3 is 15 residues long. The CDR3 DNA reads TGCACCGTACGCAAGGGCTTAAGCTCCTACAATGAGCAGTTCTTC. Protein: CTVRKGLSSYNEQFF.